This T cell receptor (beta chain) was identified during a study of CD8+CD57+ T cells in acquired aplastic anemia. Study-level background: Sorted CD4+ and CD8+ cells yielded DNA averaging approximately 3 ug.

The template used for profiling TCR beta VDJ and CDR3 was genomic DNA. One entry per CDR3 protein results from TCRdb running MiXCR on the reads. The profile shows 150,000 to 200,000 distinct CDR3 sequences, over 60% of them singletons. The study, taken as a whole, reports: There were twenty-nine CD8+ CDR3 sequences that occurred in both patients and controls. Patients versus controls showed no significant CD8+ Simpson's diversity difference.

The CDR3 contains 14 residues. Per the germline V gene, CDR1 is SNHLY and CDR2 is FYNNEI. V lost 2 bases, J lost 2 bases, and 2 bases stayed unmatched. This clonotype has just a few counts. The target antigen is unknown. The sequence was obtained from a human donor with severe aplastic anemia or a healthy control (not recorded which). The sequenced material came from sorted CD4+, CD8+, or CD8+CD57+ T cells (not recorded which) from PBMCs. The chain employs TRBV2 and TRBJ2-7; 8 bases map to TRBD2. The CDR3 DNA sequence: TGTGCCAGCAGTGAACGGCGGGAGGCCTACGAGCAGTACTTC. This translates into CASSERREAYEQYF.